The present entry profiles one T cell receptor beta chain with its context. This sample stems from a study of blood T cell repertoires in COVID-19. TCRdb's copy holds only in-frame clones and misses some; the assay was immunoSEQ multiplex PCR. The sample records about 50,000 clones, nearly 85% being singletons. CDR3 length: 14 residues. Deletions cut 2 bases from V and 5 bases from J, with 12 bases between. Germline CDR1 and CDR2: MNHEY and SVGAGI. Sequencing was carried out using peripheral blood. This chain uses TRBV6-5 with TRBJ1-2; D is possibly TRBD1 (6 bases). The receptor comes from a man aged 40-50 years with acute or convalescent COVID-19. CDR3 in amino acids: CASSYRRGEYGYTF. DNA for the CDR3: TGTGCCAGCAGTTACCGCAGGGGAGAATATGGCTACACCTTC.